These 17 T cell receptor beta chains originate from one sample sequenced in a study of blood T cell repertoires in COVID-19. The protocol was immunoSEQ multiplex PCR, while the TCRdb copy is restricted to in-frame clones and leaves out a portion. The sample lists around 360,000 clones, approximately 87% seen once, with 1.5% to 2.5% in the top ten. The material sequenced was PBMCs or T cells enriched from blood (not recorded which). The source of these receptors is a man aged 40-55 years in a cohort exposed to, infected with or recovered from COVID-19 (not recorded which).

V and J are TRBV6-5 and TRBJ1-1; tentatively, D is TRBD1 (5 bases). V shed 8 bases and J shed 2 bases, with 18 bases lying between them. Germline-derived CDR1 and CDR2 are MNHEY and SVGAGI. The CDR3 extends over 15 amino acids. Here the CDR3 DNA reads TGTGCCAGCTTTAATTCAGGGTTTGGCAACACTGAAGCTTTCTTT. Translating gives CASFNSGFGNTEAFF.

The V and J genes are TRBV2 and TRBJ2-7, with TRBD1 as a possible D gene (5 bases). Germline CDR1 SNHLY, CDR2 FYNNEI. V lost 4 bases and J lost 2, with 15 bases in between. The CDR3 runs to 15 residues. CDR3 bases: TGTGCCAGCAGTGCGTCCCCGACAGCTCCCTACGAGCAGTACTTC. Protein product: CASSASPTAPYEQYF.

This chain's CDR3 is CAISSGSVETQYF. The CDR3 nucleotides read TGTGCCATCAGTAGCGGGAGCGTTGAGACCCAGTACTTC. The chain carries TRBV10-3 and TRBJ2-5, with 8 positions matching TRBD2. This CDR3 region has 13 residues. From germline, CDR1 is ENHRY and CDR2 SYGVKD. V shed 5 bases and J 5 bases; nucleotides not matched to a gene: 4.

The chain recombines TRBV5-1 with TRBJ2-7; maybe TRBD2 (5 bases). Per the germline V gene, CDR1 is SGHRS and CDR2 is YFSETQ. This CDR3 has 13 amino acids. With 0 bases removed from V and 7 bases from J, the gap between germline ends came to 11 bases. CDR3 sequence (DNA): TGCGCCAGCAGCTTGGCCCGGGGATGGGAGCAGTACTTC. Translation: CASSLARGWEQYF. The full variable domain, with the rest looked up from reference TRBV5-1 and TRBJ2-7, is KAGVTQTPRYLIKTRGQQVTLSCSPISGHRSVSWYQQTPGQGLQFLFEYFSETQRNKGNFPGRFSGRQFSNSRSEMNVSTLELGDSALYLCASSLARGWEQYFGPGTRLTVT.

The chain recombines TRBV7-2 with TRBJ1-6; TRBD1 agrees at 9 bases. The CDR3 runs to 15 residues. The V segment lost 3 bases and the J segment 10 bases; nucleotides outside the gene matches: 7. Germline-derived CDR1 and CDR2 are SGHTA and FQGNSA. The DNA for the CDR3 is TGTGCCAGCAGCTTGACCCGGGACAGGGACTCACCCCTCCACTTT. Amino acids: CASSLTRDRDSPLHF.

This clone was seen only a few times. The chain is built from TRBV10-3 and TRBJ2-1, with 11 positions matching TRBD2. The length of the CDR3 is 18 residues. Germline V gives CDR1 ENHRY, CDR2 SYGVKD. V was pared by 2 bases and J by 2 bases, with 8 bases of the junction left unmatched. The CDR3 DNA follows: TGTGCCATCAGTGAGAGTAGCGGGGGGGTAGGGACCTACAATGAGCAGTTCTTC. It translates to CAISESSGGVGTYNEQFF.

The V and J genes are TRBV7-2 and TRBJ2-3; the match to TRBD1 covers 8 bases. The CDR3 spans 16 residues. V lost 6 bases and J lost 4; bases outside the gene matches: 12. In germline, CDR1 is SGHTA, CDR2 FQGNSA. CDR3 nucleotides: TGTGCCAGCAGAATTTACGCAGGGGGCGCGTCAGATACGCAGTATTTT. It codes for CASRIYAGGASDTQYF.

A single count supports this clone. This sequence joins TRBV5-8 and TRBJ2-4; the D gene is possibly TRBD1 (5 bases). The CDR3 runs 13 residues. The germline V gene has CDR1 SGHTS and CDR2 YDEGEE. V was cut by 1 base and J by 8 bases, with 10 bases left in between. CDR3 residues: CASSLRGRYIQYF. CDR3 DNA: TGTGCCAGCAGCTTGAGGGGTCGATACATTCAGTACTTC.

The rearrangement joins TRBV6-1 to TRBJ1-5, with 8 bases aligning to TRBD1. V gave up 2 bases and J gave up 4 bases; unmatched junction bases: 7. Germline CDR1 MNHNS, CDR2 SASEGT. This CDR3 contains 16 residues. For the CDR3, the DNA is TGTGCCAGCAGTGAAAGTGGCAGGGGGCATAATCAGCCCCAGCATTTT. Its translation is CASSESGRGHNQPQHF.

In DNA, the CDR3 is TGTGCCAGCAGTAAAAGAACAGGGATGACCTACGAGCAGTACTTC. The encoded protein is CASSKRTGMTYEQYF. J is TRBJ2-7 and V is TRBV9, with a tentative D call TRBD1 (6 bases). The CDR3 loop spans 15 amino acids. Looked up from germline, CDR1 is SGDLS and CDR2 is YYNGEE. The V gene lost 5 bases and the J gene lost 2 bases, with 17 bases spanning the gap.

J is TRBJ2-2 and V is TRBV7-2; TRBD2 is a possible D gene (6 bases). Germline V gives CDR1 SGHTA, CDR2 FQGNSA. Trimming left V 1 base short and J 1 base short, with 16 bases between. CDR3 length equals 18 residues. The CDR3 is CASSLVLRRDRNTGELFF. CDR3 nucleotides: TGTGCCAGCAGCTTAGTTTTGAGGCGGGATCGGAACACCGGGGAGCTGTTTTTT.

V usage is TRBV28 and J usage is TRBJ2-7; the match to TRBD2 covers 7 bases. The ends lost 7 bases at V and 6 bases at J; junction bases unmatched: 15. The CDR3 is 15 amino acids. The V gene's germline CDR1 is MDHEN and CDR2 SYDVKM. The CDR3, as DNA: TGTGCCAGCATAGATGGGAGGGCCGGGTATCCCGAGCAGTACTTC. Protein sequence: CASIDGRAGYPEQYF.

The genes are TRBV4-1 and TRBJ2-5; maybe TRBD1 (6 bases). Germline V lookup: CDR1 MGHRA, CDR2 YSYEKL. V was cut by 2 bases and J by 2 bases, with 15 bases left in between. The CDR3 runs 16 residues. The CDR3 is CASSQSPRTAQETQYF. DNA for the CDR3: TGCGCCAGCAGCCAATCTCCCAGGACAGCTCAAGAGACCCAGTACTTC.

This clone was seen once. The CDR3 reads CASSRTSGSLGTGELFF. In DNA form, the CDR3 reads TGTGCCAGCAGCCGGACTAGCGGGAGCCTTGGCACCGGGGAGCTGTTTTTT. This chain uses TRBV5-4 with TRBJ2-2, with 13 bases matching TRBD2. The germline CDR1 and CDR2 sequences are SGHNT and YYREEE (reference sequence). The CDR3 sequence is 17 residues long. J was trimmed by 4 bases and V by 4 bases; bases with no gene match: 7.

This sequence joins TRBV5-8 and TRBJ2-1; D unresolved. V was trimmed by 0 bases and J by 7 bases, leaving 8 bases between them. This CDR3 is built from 13 residues. Germline CDR1 reads SGHTS; CDR2 reads YDEGEE. The chain's CDR3 is CASSLVFTNEQFF. CDR3 coding DNA: TGTGCCAGCAGCTTGGTCTTTACTAATGAGCAGTTCTTC.

The V gene is TRBV27, the J gene TRBJ1-2, with 10 nucleotides matching TRBD1. The CDR3 length is 15 residues. J was trimmed by 8 bases and V by 5 bases; bases with no gene match: 11. CDR1 and CDR2 (germline): MNHEY, SMNVEV (reference sequence). The CDR3 sequence: CASSQRQGARNGYTF. Here the CDR3 DNA reads TGTGCCAGCAGTCAAAGACAGGGGGCAAGAAACGGCTACACCTTC.

The rearrangement links TRBV27 to TRBJ1-6, with 8 bases lining up with TRBD1. This CDR3 is built from 14 residues. Looked up from germline, CDR1 is MNHEY and CDR2 is SMNVEV (reference sequence). With V trimmed by 5 bases and J by 11 bases, 8 bases remained unmatched. In DNA form, the CDR3 reads TGTGCCAGCAGTATAGGTTGGGACAGGCCACCCCTCCACTTT. It codes for CASSIGWDRPPLHF.